One sample yielded the 2 T cell receptor beta chains listed below, sequenced in a study of spatial heterogeneity in lung cancer (dated by TCRdb to the late 2010s). Here is what the overall study found, with its caveats: A correlation was observed between the number of expanded intratumoral alpha and beta TCRs and the tumor nonsynonymous mutation count.

The library was built by means of 5' RACE. TCRdb records NextSeq 500 as the sequencer. TCRdb reworked the public reads: Q25 trimming with fastp, MiXCR clone assembly, productive beta chains retained. CDR3 protein duplicates are merged, each entry listing the most common genes and DNA. This sample has about 2,100 distinct CDR3 sequences in its table, and 8% to 9.5% of those were observed once. Together, the top ten hold more than 10% of the sample. Their specific antigens are unknown. Read against the paper, the sample's time point label means: sample taken at primary tumor resection. The sample consisted of lung tumor tissue, taken at surgery. These receptors originate from a male donor with early-stage non-small cell lung cancer.

This clonotype ranks as medium-sized (0.01 to 0.1%). The rearrangement uses TRBV27 and TRBJ2-2; unclear D gene. This CDR3 has 14 amino acids. Per the germline V gene, CDR1 is MNHEY and CDR2 is SMNVEV (reference sequence). The V end lost 8 bases, the J end lost 4 bases, and 14 bases lay between the germline ends. This CDR3 reads CASRVLVATGELFF. As DNA, the CDR3 is TGTGCCAGCCGGGTGCTAGTGGCCACCGGGGAGCTGTTTTTT.

By proportion, this clonotype is medium-sized (0.01 to 0.1%). The chain recombines TRBV28 with TRBJ2-2; D is ambiguous. The V end lost 2 bases, the J end lost 3 bases, and 10 bases lay between the germline ends. Germline CDR1 MDHEN, CDR2 SYDVKM. This CDR3 has 15 residues. Here the CDR3 reads CASSLPGSYTGELFF. The CDR3 bases are TGTGCCAGCAGTTTACCGGGCAGCTACACCGGGGAGCTGTTTTTT.